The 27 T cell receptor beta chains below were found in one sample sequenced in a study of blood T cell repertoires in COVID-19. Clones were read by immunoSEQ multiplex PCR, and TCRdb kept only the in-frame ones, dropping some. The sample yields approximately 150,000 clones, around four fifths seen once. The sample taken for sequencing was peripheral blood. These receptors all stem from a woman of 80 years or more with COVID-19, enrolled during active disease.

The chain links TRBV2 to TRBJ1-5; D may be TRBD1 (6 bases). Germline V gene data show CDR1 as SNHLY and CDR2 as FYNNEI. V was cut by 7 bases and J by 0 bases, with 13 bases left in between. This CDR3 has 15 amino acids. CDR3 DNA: TGTGCCAGCAACAGGGAGGGTGATAGCAATCAGCCCCAGCATTTT. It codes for CASNREGDSNQPQHF.

CDR3 nucleotide sequence: TGCGCCAGCAGGCCCGGGACAGGGAGTTTCGATAATTCACCCCTCCACTTT. It specifies CASRPGTGSFDNSPLHF. The chain joins TRBV5-1 to TRBJ1-6, with 9 positions matching TRBD1. J was trimmed by 5 bases and V by 5 bases; bases with no gene match: 11. The CDR3 contains 17 residues. The V gene's germline CDR1 is SGHRS and CDR2 YFSETQ.

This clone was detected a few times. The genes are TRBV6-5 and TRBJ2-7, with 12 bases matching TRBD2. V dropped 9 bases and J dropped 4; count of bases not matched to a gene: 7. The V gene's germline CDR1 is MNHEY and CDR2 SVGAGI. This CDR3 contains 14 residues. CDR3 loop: CASTRLAGAYEQYF. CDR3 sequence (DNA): TGTGCCAGTACGAGACTAGCGGGGGCTTACGAGCAGTACTTC.

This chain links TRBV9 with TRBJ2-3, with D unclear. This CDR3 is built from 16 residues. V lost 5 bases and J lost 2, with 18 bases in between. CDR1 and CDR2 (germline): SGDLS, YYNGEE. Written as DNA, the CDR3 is TGTGCCAGCAGTACAACTTCGACTGGAATCACAGATACGCAGTATTTT. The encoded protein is CASSTTSTGITDTQYF.

DNA of the CDR3: TGTGCCAGCAGCGGGGGACAATTCAATCAGCCCCAGCATTTT. Protein sequence: CASSGGQFNQPQHF. The chain uses TRBV9 and TRBJ1-5; tentatively, D is TRBD1 (6 bases). V was shortened by 3 bases and J by 3 bases, with 10 bases between the two germline ends. This CDR3 is built from 14 residues. Germline assignment: CDR1 SGDLS and CDR2 YYNGEE.

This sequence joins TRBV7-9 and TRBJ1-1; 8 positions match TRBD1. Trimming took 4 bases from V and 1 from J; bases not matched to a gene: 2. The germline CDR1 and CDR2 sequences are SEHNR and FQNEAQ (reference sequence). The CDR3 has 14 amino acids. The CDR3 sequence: CASSSGQANTEAFF. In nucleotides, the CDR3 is TGTGCCAGCAGCTCGGGACAGGCGAACACTGAAGCTTTCTTT.

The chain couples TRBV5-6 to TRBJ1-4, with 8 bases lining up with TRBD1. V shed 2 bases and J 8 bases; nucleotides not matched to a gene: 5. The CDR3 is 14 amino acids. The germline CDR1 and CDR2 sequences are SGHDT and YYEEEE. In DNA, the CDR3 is TGTGCCAGCAGCTTTACAGGGGGACGGGAAAAACTGTTTTTT. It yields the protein CASSFTGGREKLFF.

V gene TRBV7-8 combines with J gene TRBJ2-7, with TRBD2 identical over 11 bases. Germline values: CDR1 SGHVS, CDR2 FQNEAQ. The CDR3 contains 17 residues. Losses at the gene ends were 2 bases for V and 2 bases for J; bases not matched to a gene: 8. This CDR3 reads CASSLTGTSGTAYEQYF. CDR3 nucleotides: TGTGCCAGCAGCTTAACCGGGACTAGCGGTACCGCCTACGAGCAGTACTTC.

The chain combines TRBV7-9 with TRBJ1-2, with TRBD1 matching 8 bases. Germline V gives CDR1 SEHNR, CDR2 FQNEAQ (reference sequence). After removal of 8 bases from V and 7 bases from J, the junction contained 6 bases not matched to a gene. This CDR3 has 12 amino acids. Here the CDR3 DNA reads TGTGCCAGCTCCCAGGGGGCGCGTGGCTACACCTTC. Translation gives CASSQGARGYTF.

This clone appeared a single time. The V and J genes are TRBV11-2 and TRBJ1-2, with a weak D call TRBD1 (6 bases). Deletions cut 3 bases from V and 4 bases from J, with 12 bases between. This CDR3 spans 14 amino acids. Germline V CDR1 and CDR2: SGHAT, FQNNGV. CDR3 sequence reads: CASSFTGSGYGYTF. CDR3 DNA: TGTGCCAGCAGCTTTACAGGGTCGGGCTATGGCTACACCTTC. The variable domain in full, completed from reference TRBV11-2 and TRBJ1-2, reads EAGVAQSPRYKIIEKRQSVAFWCNPISGHATLYWYQQILGQGPKLLIQFQNNGVVDDSQLPKDRFSAERLKGVDSTLKIQPAKLEDSAVYLCASSFTGSGYGYTFGSGTRLTVV.

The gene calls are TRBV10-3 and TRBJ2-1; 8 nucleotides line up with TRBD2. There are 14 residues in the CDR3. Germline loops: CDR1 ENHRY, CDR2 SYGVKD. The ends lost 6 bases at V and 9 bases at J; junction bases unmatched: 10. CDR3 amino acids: CAIRPIGGVGEQFF. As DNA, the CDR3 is TGTGCCATCAGACCCATCGGGGGGGTGGGTGAGCAGTTCTTC.

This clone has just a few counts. CDR3 coding DNA: TGTGCCAGCACTAAATACACTGAAGCTTTCTTT. Its translation: CASTKYTEAFF. V usage is TRBV28 and J usage is TRBJ1-1; unclear D gene. Trimming shortened V by 7 bases and J by 3 bases, and 6 bases separated the two germline ends. This CDR3 region has 11 residues. Germline CDR1 reads MDHEN; CDR2 reads SYDVKM.

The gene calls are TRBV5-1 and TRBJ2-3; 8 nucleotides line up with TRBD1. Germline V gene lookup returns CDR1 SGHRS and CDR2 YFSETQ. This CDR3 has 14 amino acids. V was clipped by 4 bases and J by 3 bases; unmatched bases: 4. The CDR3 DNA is TGCGCCAGCAGCGGGTACAGGGGGACAGATACGCAGTATTTT. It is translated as CASSGYRGTDTQYF.

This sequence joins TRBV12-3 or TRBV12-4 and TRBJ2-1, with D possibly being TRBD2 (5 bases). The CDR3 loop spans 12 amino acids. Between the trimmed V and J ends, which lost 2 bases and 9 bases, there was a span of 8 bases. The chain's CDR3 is CASSLLATEQFF. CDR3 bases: TGTGCCAGCAGTTTATTAGCGACTGAGCAGTTCTTC.

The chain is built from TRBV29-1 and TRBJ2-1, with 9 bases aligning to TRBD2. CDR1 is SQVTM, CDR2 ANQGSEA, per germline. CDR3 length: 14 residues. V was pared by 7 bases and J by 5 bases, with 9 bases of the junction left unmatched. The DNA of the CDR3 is TGCAGCGGCTCCGTGACTAGCGGAGACAATGAGCAGTTCTTC. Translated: CSGSVTSGDNEQFF.

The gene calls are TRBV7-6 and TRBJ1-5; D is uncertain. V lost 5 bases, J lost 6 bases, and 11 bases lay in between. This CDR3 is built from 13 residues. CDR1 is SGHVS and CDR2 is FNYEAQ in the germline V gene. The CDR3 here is CASSPSEGQPQHF. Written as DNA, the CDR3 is TGTGCCAGCAGCCCCTCTGAGGGTCAGCCCCAGCATTTT.

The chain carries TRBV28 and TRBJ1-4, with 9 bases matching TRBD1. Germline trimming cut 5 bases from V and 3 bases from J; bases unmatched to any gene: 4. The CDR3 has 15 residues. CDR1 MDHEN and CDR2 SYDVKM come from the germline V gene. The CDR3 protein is CASSGGQGANEKLFF. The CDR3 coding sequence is TGTGCCAGCAGTGGGGGACAGGGTGCTAATGAAAAACTGTTTTTT.

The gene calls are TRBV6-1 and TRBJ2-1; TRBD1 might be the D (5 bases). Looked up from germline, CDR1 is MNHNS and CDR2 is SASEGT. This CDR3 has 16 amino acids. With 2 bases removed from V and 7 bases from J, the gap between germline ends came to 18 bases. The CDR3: CASSETTRQLKNEQFF. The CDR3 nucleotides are TGTGCCAGCAGTGAAACTACGAGACAGCTGAAAAATGAGCAGTTCTTC.

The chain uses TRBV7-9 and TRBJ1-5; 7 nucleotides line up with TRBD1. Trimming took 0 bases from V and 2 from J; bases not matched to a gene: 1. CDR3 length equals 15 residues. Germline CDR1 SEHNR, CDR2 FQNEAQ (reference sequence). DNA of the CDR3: TGTGCCAGCAGCTTAGCAGGGGGCCGCAATCAGCCCCAGCATTTT. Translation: CASSLAGGRNQPQHF.

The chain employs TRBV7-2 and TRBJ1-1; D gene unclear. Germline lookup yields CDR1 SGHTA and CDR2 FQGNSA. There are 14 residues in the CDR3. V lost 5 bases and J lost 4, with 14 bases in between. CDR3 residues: CASSSRRGSTEAFF. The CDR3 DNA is TGTGCCAGCAGCAGCCGCCGAGGAAGCACTGAAGCTTTCTTT.

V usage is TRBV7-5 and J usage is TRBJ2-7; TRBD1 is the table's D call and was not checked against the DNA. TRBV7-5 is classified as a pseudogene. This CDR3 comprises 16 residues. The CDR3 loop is CARSACSDRVSYEQYF. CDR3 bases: TGTGCCAGAAGCGCCTGTTCGGACAGGGTGTCCTACGAGCAGTACTTC.

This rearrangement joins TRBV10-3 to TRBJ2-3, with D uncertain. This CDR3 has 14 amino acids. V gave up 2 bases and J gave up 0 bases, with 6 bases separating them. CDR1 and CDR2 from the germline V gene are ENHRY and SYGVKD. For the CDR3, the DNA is TGTGCCATCAGTGAGCGAGCTAGCACAGATACGCAGTATTTT. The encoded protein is CAISERASTDTQYF.

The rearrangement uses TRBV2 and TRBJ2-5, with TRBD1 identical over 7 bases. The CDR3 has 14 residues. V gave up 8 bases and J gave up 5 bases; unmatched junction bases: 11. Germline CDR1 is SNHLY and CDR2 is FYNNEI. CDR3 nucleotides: TGTGCCAGCCGACGCTCGACAGGGATTGAGACCCAGTACTTC. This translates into CASRRSTGIETQYF.

The CDR3 here is CASTGISYNEQFF. DNA of the CDR3: TGTGCCAGTACAGGGATCTCCTACAATGAGCAGTTCTTC. V gene TRBV19 combines with J gene TRBJ2-1; a weak D match, TRBD1 (5 bases). Germline CDR1 is LNHDA and CDR2 is SQIVND (reference sequence). The CDR3 totals 13 residues. Trimming cost V 7 bases and J 0 bases, with 7 bases left between them.

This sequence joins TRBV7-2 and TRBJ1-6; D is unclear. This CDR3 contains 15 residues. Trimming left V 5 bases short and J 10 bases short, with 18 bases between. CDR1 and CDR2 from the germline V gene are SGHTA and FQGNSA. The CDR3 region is CASSQMTRSGSPLHF. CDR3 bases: TGTGCCAGCAGCCAAATGACTCGGTCGGGATCACCCCTCCACTTT.

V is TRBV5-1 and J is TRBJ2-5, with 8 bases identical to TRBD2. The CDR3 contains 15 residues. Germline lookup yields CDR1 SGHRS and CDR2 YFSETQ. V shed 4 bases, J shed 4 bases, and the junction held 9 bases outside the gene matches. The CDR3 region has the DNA TGCGCCAGCAGCGGCAGCGGGAGCCGCGTAGAGACCCAGTACTTC. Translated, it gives CASSGSGSRVETQYF. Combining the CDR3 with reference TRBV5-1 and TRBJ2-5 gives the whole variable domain KAGVTQTPRYLIKTRGQQVTLSCSPISGHRSVSWYQQTPGQGLQFLFEYFSETQRNKGNFPGRFSGRQFSNSRSEMNVSTLELGDSALYLCASSGSGSRVETQYFGPGTRLLVL.

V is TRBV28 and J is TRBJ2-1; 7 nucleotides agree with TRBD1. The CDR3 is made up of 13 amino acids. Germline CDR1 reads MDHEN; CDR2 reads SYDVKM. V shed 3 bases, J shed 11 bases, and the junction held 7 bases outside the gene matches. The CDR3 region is CASSFRGQSQQFF. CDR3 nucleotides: TGTGCCAGCAGTTTCCGGGGACAGTCACAGCAGTTCTTC. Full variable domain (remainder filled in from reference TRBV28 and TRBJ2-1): DVKVTQSSRYLVKRTGEKVFLECVQDMDHENMFWYRQDPGLGLRLIYFSYDVKMKEKGDIPEGYSVSREKKERFSLILESASTNQTSMYLCASSFRGQSQQFFGPGTRLTVL.